This T cell receptor (beta chain) was profiled in a study of post-analysis software for immune sequencing data. Broader study findings: TRBV5-6, TRBV5-1 and TRBV20-1 belonged to a set of roughly five TRBV segments that were more frequent in patients than controls.

A remark on this clonotype: Its specificity is unknown.

Unique molecular identifiers were built into the TCR beta cDNA libraries. TCRdb fed the PCR reads into MiXCR, producing one record per CDR3 protein. The sample has hundreds of thousands of distinct CDR3 sequences; about 40% are singletons. Germline-derived CDR1 and CDR2 are SQVTM and ANQGSEA. With 6 bases clipped from V and 4 bases from J, the junction kept 11 bases outside the gene matches. The CDR3 loop spans 15 amino acids. The chain recombines TRBV29-1 with TRBJ2-2; 7 bases are shared with TRBD1. The sequencing input was blood. This clonotype originated in a girl under 18 with multiple sclerosis. CDR3 loop: CSVRQGPVGTGELFF. CDR3 nucleotide sequence: TGCAGCGTACGACAGGGACCCGTCGGCACCGGGGAGCTGTTTTTT.